These T cell receptor beta chains were read from a single sample in a study of blood T cells in healthy people across ages. TCRdb re-called the 5' RACE reads with MiXCR, one entry per CDR3 protein. The repertoire holds some 730,000 distinct CDR3 sequences, with approximately 22% as singletons. Sample: blood. All receptors derive from a man aged 65-85 years in good health. Each CDR3 is given with its conserved first and last residue. D genes are given only for firm matches. Not every row has a clone size; where given, it reads once, few, many or a size class.

j_call d_call v_call clone_size cdr3_nt cdr3_aa
TRBJ1-4 TRBD1 TRBV28 few TGTGCCAGCACAACAGGGGCAACTAATGAAAAACTGTTTTTT CASTTGATNEKLFF
TRBJ2-2 . TRBV11-2 few TGTGCCAGCAGCCCTTTAGTAGGCGGGGAGCTGTTTTTT CASSPLVGGELFF
TRBJ1-4 TRBD1 TRBV4-3 . TGCGCCAGCAGCCCTGTCACAGGGGCCGAAAAACTGTTTTTT CASSPVTGAEKLFF
TRBJ2-5 . TRBV29-1 . TGCAGCGTTGAAAAGTGGCAGGGCCAAGAGACCCAGTACTTC CSVEKWQGQETQYF
TRBJ2-4 . TRBV9 . TGTGCCAGCAGCCCGAGGCGGGGCATAAAAGCCAAAAACATTCAGTACTTC CASSPRRGIKAKNIQYF
TRBJ1-1 . TRBV7-9 . TGTGCCAGCAGCCCCACATTGAACACTGAAGCTTTCTTT CASSPTLNTEAFF
TRBJ1-1 . TRBV5-1 few TGCGCCAGCAGCCCTACAACTCTGAACACTGAAGCTTTCTTT CASSPTTLNTEAFF
TRBJ1-6 . TRBV7-6 few TGTGCCAGCAGCTTAGAGGGCAGATATAATTCACCCCTCCACTTT CASSLEGRYNSPLHF
TRBJ2-1 TRBD2 TRBV4-2 few TGTGCCAGCAGCCAAGATGGGCTAGCGGGAGACAATGAGCAGTTCTTC CASSQDGLAGDNEQFF
TRBJ2-1 . TRBV7-8 few TGTGCCAGCAGCTTCCTCCCCTTCGCGCGAAATGAGCAGTTCTTC CASSFLPFARNEQFF
TRBJ2-1 TRBD2 TRBV12-3/TRBV12-4 few TGTGCCAGCAGTCCCAGCGGGAGCTATCGTTCTGGTGAGCAGTTCTTC CASSPSGSYRSGEQFF
TRBJ2-2 TRBD1 TRBV29-1 . TGCAGCGTCTCCCGGGACAGGAACACCGGGGAGCTGTTTTTT CSVSRDRNTGELFF
TRBJ2-5 . TRBV12-3/TRBV12-4 . TGTGCCAGCAGTTTTAACCTAGTTCCACCCCAAGAGACCCAGTACTTC CASSFNLVPPQETQYF
TRBJ2-1 TRBD2 TRBV7-6 few TGTGCCAGCAGCTTGGTCCCTAGCGGGGCCTCCTACAATGAGCAGTTCTTC CASSLVPSGASYNEQFF
TRBJ2-4 . TRBV20-1 few TGCAGTGCTAGTGACCGGGGGCAAAACATTCAGTACTTC CSASDRGQNIQYF
TRBJ2-5 . TRBV2 . TGTGCCAGCAGGGAAACAGGGCTGGGGGAGACCCAGTACTTC CASRETGLGETQYF
TRBJ2-3 TRBD2 TRBV20-1 . TGCAGTGCCAGCCAGACTAGCGGGGGCACAGATACGCAGTATTTT CSASQTSGGTDTQYF
TRBJ2-2 TRBD2 TRBV20-1 . TGCAGTGCTAGAGCTAGCGGGGGTAACACCGGGGAGCTGTTTTTT CSARASGGNTGELFF
TRBJ1-2 . TRBV6-2/TRBV6-3 . TGTGCCAGCAGTTACATGACGGTTAATGGCTACACCTTC CASSYMTVNGYTF
TRBJ2-5 . TRBV7-8 few TGTGCCAGCAGCTTTGGAGAGGAAGAGACCCAGTACTTC CASSFGEEETQYF
TRBJ1-2 TRBD1 TRBV3-1 once TGTGCCAGCGCTGATTTAACCGGGACAGGGGCTAACTATGGCTACACCTTC CASADLTGTGANYGYTF
TRBJ1-4 TRBD1 TRBV12-3/TRBV12-4 . TGTGCCAGCAGTTCCGGGACAGGGGGCGCAACTAATGAAAAACTGTTTTTT CASSSGTGGATNEKLFF
TRBJ1-4 . TRBV3-1 few TGTGCCAGCAGCCAAGGTGGTGGGGGCGTCGGAAAACTGTTTTTT CASSQGGGGVGKLFF
TRBJ1-4 TRBD1 TRBV7-2 few TGTGCCAGCAGCCCACAGGGGACTATAGCTAATGAAAAACTGTTTTTT CASSPQGTIANEKLFF
TRBJ2-1 TRBD2 TRBV5-1 once TGCGCCAGCAGCTTGGACCTAGCGGGGTATAAGTTCTTC CASSLDLAGYKFF
TRBJ1-4 . TRBV14 . TGTGCCAGCAGCCAATTAAGCGGCGCAACTAATGAAAAACTGTTTTTT CASSQLSGATNEKLFF